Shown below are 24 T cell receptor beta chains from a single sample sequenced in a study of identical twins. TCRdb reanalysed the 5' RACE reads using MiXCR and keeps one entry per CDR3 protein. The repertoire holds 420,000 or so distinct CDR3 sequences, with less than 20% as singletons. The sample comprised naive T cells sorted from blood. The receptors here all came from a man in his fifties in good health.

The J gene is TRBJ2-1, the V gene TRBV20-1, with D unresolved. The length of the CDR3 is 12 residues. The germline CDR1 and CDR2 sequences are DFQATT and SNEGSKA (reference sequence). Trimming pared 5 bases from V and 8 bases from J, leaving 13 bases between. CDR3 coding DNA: TGCAGTGCTCCCCGGAGAAGCGATGAGCAGTTCTTC. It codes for CSAPRRSDEQFF.

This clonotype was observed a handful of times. As DNA, the CDR3 is TGTGCCAGCAGTTTATTGGGGCCCGGACTAGCGGACTCCTACGAGCAGTACTTC. This sequence encodes CASSLLGPGLADSYEQYF. The chain uses TRBV27 and TRBJ2-7, with TRBD2 identical over 10 bases. The CDR3 extends over 18 amino acids. Germline V gene sequence: CDR1 MNHEY, CDR2 SMNVEV (reference sequence). J gave up 0 bases and V 1 base, and 9 bases lay outside the gene matches.

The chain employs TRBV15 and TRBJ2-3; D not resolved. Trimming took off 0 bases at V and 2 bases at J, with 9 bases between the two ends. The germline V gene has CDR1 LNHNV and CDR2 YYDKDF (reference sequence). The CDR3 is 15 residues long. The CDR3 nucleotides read TGTGCCACCAGCAGAGATTCACATCTCACAGATACGCAGTATTTT. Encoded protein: CATSRDSHLTDTQYF.

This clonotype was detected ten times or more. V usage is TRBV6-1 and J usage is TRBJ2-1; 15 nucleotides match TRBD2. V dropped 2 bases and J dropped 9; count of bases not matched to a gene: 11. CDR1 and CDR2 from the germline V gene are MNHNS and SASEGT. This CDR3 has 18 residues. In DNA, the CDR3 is TGTGCCAGCAGTGAACTTCCCTACCCGGGACTAGCGGGAGGTGAGCAGTTCTTC. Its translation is CASSELPYPGLAGGEQFF.

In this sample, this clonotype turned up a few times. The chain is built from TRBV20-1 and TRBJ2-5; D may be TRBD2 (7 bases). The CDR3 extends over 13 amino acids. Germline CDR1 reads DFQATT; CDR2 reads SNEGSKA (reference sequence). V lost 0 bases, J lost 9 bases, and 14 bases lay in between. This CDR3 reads CSAREGGAWAQYF. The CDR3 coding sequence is TGCAGTGCTAGAGAGGGGGGGGCCTGGGCCCAGTACTTC.

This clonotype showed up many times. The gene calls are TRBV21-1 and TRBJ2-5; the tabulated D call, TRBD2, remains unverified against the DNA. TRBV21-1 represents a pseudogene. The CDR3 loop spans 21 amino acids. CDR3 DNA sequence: TGTGCCAGCAGCAAATCTTCCGGGATAGCGGGAGACCTCCAAAGGGGAGAGACCCAGTACTTC. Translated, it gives CASSKSSGIAGDLQRGETQYF.

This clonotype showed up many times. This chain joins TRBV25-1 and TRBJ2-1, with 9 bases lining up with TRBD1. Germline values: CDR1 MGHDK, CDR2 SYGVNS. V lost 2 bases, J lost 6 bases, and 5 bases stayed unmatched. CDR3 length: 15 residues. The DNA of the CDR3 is TGTGCCAGCAGTGAAGGAGGGACAGGGCCCAATGAGCAGTTCTTC. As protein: CASSEGGTGPNEQFF.

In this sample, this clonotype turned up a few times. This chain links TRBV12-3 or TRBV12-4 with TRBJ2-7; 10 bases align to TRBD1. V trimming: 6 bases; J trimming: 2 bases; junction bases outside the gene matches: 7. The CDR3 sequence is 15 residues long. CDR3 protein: CASSSDGTGAYEQYF. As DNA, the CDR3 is TGTGCCAGCAGCTCCGACGGGACAGGGGCCTACGAGCAGTACTTC.

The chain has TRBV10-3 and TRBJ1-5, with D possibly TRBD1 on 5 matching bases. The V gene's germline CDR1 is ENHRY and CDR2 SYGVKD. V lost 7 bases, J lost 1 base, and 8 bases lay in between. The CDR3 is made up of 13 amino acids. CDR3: CAINAGSNQPQHF. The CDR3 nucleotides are TGTGCCATCAATGCAGGGAGCAATCAGCCCCAGCATTTT.

The CDR3 spells CASTRGSYGYTF. CDR3 nucleotides: TGTGCCAGCACCCGAGGGTCCTATGGCTACACCTTC. V is TRBV28 and J is TRBJ1-2; no reliable D call. From germline, CDR1 is MDHEN and CDR2 SYDVKM. V was shortened by 7 bases and J by 4 bases, with 10 bases between the two germline ends. The CDR3 length is 12 residues.

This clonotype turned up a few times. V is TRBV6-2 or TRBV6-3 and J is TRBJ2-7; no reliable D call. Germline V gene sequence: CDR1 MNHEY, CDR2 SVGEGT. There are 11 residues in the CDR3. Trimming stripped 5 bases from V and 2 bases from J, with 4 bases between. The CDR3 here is CASSHTYEQYF. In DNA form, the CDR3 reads TGTGCCAGCAGTCACACCTACGAGCAGTACTTC.

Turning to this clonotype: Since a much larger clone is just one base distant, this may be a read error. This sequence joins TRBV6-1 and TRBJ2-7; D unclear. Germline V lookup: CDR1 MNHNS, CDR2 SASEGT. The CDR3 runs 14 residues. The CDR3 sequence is CGSNRHLSPYEQYF. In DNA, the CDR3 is TGTGGCAGCAACCGACATCTTAGCCCCTACGAGCAGTACTTC.

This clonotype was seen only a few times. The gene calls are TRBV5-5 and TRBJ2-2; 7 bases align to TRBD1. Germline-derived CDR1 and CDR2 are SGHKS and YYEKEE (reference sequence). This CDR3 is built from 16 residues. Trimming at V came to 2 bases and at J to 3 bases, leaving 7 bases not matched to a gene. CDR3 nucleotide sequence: TGTGCCAGCAGCTTAGGGGGCAGGGGCTACACCGGGGAGCTGTTTTTT. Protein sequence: CASSLGGRGYTGELFF.

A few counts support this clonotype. DNA of the CDR3: TGTGCCACCAGCAGAAAACACTACAATGAGCAGTTCTTC. Its translation is CATSRKHYNEQFF. This chain connects TRBV15 to TRBJ2-1; no definite D call. Trimming pared 2 bases from V and 3 bases from J, leaving 5 bases between. The CDR3 extends over 13 amino acids. Germline CDR1 and CDR2: LNHNV and YYDKDF (reference sequence). The full variable domain, with the rest looked up from reference TRBV15 and TRBJ2-1, is DAMVIQNPRYQVTQFGKPVTLSCSQTLNHNVMYWYQQKSSQAPKLLFHYYDKDFNNEADTPDNFQSRRPNTSFCFLDIRSPGLGDTAMYLCATSRKHYNEQFFGPGTRLTVL.

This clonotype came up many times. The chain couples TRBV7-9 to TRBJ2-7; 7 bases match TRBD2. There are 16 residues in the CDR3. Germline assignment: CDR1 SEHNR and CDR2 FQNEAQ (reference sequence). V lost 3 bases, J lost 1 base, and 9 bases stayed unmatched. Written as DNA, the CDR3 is TGTGCCAGCAGCTTTGCGGGAGACGTCAGGTCCTACGAGCAGTACTTC. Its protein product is CASSFAGDVRSYEQYF.

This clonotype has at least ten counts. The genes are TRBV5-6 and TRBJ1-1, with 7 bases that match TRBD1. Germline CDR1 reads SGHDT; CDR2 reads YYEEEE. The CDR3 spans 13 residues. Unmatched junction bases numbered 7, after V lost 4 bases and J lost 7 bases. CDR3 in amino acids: CASSGDSPIEAFF. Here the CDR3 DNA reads TGTGCCAGCAGCGGGGACAGTCCAATTGAAGCTTTCTTT.

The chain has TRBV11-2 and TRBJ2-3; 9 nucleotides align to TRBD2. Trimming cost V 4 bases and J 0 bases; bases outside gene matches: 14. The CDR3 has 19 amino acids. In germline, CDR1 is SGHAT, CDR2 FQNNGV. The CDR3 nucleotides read TGTGCCAGCAGCTCCTTAGGACTAGCGTTTGGGGATAGCACAGATACGCAGTATTTT. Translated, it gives CASSSLGLAFGDSTDTQYF.

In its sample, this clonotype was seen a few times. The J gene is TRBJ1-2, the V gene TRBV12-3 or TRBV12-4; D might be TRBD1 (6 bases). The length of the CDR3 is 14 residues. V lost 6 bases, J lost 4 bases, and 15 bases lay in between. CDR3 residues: CASRPQGTLYGYTF. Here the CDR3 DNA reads TGTGCCAGCAGACCCCAGGGGACACTCTATGGCTACACCTTC.

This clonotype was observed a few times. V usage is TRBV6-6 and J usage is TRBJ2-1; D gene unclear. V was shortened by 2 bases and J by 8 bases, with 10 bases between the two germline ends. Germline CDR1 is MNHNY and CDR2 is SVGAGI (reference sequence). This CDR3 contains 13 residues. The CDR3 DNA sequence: TGTGCCAGCAGTTACGATGTAGGGCATGAGCAGTTCTTC. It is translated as CASSYDVGHEQFF.

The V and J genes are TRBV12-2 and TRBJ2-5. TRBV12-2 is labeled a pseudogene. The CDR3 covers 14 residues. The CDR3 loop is CASRLASEKETQYF. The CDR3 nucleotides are TGTGCAAGTCGCTTGGCTAGCGAAAAAGAGACCCAGTACTTC.

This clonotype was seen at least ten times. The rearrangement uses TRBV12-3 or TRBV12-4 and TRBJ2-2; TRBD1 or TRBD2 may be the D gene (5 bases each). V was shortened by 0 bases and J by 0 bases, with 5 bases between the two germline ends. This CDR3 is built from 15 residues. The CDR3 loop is CASSLAGANTGELFF. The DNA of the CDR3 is TGTGCCAGCAGTTTAGCGGGGGCGAACACCGGGGAGCTGTTTTTT.

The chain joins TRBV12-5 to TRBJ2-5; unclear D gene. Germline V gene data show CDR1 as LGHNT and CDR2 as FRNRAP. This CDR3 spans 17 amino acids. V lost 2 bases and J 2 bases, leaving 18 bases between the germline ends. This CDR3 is CASGLTTGRVWQETQYF. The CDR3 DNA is TGTGCTAGTGGTTTGACGACGGGCCGTGTATGGCAAGAGACCCAGTACTTC.

The CDR3: CSAMLQAGVGEQFF. CDR3 coding DNA: TGCAGTGCTATGTTACAAGCGGGAGTAGGTGAGCAGTTCTTC. The chain uses TRBV20-1 and TRBJ2-1; 8 bases are shared with TRBD2. Trimming at V came to 4 bases and at J to 9 bases, leaving 11 bases not matched to a gene. Germline assignment: CDR1 DFQATT and CDR2 SNEGSKA (reference sequence). The length of the CDR3 is 14 residues.

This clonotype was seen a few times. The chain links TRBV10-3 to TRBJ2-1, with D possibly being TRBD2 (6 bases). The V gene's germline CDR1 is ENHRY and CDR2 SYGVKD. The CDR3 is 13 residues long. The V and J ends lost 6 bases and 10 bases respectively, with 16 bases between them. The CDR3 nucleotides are TGTGCCATCAGCCCAAACCCTAGCGAGGAGCAGTTCTTC. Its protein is CAISPNPSEEQFF.